These T cell receptor beta chains were read from a single sample in a study of blood T cell repertoires in COVID-19. The assay was immunoSEQ multiplex PCR, and TCRdb's table has in-frame clones only and misses some. The profile covers about 120,000 clones, with 70% to 80% appearing a single time and 6.5% to 8.5% taken by the ten largest. The sample was peripheral blood. These receptors came from an older woman with acute or convalescent COVID-19. Each CDR3 is given with its conserved first and last residue. The order of the fields is CDR3 protein, CDR3 DNA, D gene, J gene, clone size, V gene. D genes are given only for firm matches. Expanded clones are given a class, and other clones once, few, many or no size at all.

CDR3 protein: CAWDGQGGEKLFF
CDR3 DNA: TGTGCCTGGGACGGACAGGGGGGAGAAAAACTGTTTTTT
D gene: TRBD1
J gene: TRBJ1-4
clone size: -
V gene: TRBV30

CDR3 protein: CASSPAGQGAAYEQYF
CDR3 DNA: TGTGCCAGCTCACCCGCGGGACAGGGGGCGGCCTACGAGCAGTACTTC
D gene: TRBD1
J gene: TRBJ2-7
clone size: -
V gene: TRBV18

CDR3 protein: CASSDSHGLYYEQYF
CDR3 DNA: TGTGCCAGCAGTGACTCCCACGGGTTATACTACGAGCAGTACTTC
D gene: -
J gene: TRBJ2-7
clone size: -
V gene: TRBV6-4

CDR3 protein: CSVVTSAGGELFF
CDR3 DNA: TGCAGCGTTGTGACTTCCGCGGGCGGGGAGCTGTTTTTT
D gene: -
J gene: TRBJ2-2
clone size: once
V gene: TRBV29-1

CDR3 protein: CALQTQNSPLHF
CDR3 DNA: TGTGCCCTACAGACGCAAAATTCACCCCTCCACTTT
D gene: -
J gene: TRBJ1-6
clone size: -
V gene: TRBV28

CDR3 protein: CASSLGGSGYEQYF
CDR3 DNA: TGTGCCAGCAGTTTGGGGGGGAGCGGCTACGAGCAGTACTTC
D gene: TRBD2
J gene: TRBJ2-7
clone size: few
V gene: TRBV28

CDR3 protein: CAGQGEVSGYTF
CDR3 DNA: TGTGCCGGACAGGGGGAGGTGTCTGGCTACACCTTC
D gene: TRBD1
J gene: TRBJ1-2
clone size: -
V gene: TRBV6-5

CDR3 protein: CASSQISGGNNEQFF
CDR3 DNA: TGCGCCAGCAGCCAAATTAGCGGGGGCAACAATGAGCAGTTCTTC
D gene: TRBD2
J gene: TRBJ2-1
clone size: once
V gene: TRBV4-1

CDR3 protein: CASRARGADTQYF
CDR3 DNA: TGTGCCAGCAGGGCCAGGGGGGCAGATACGCAGTATTTT
D gene: -
J gene: TRBJ2-3
clone size: -
V gene: TRBV5-6

CDR3 protein: CASKGGGSGELFF
CDR3 DNA: TGTGCCAGCAAGGGCGGGGGGAGCGGGGAGCTGTTTTTT
D gene: TRBD2
J gene: TRBJ2-2
clone size: -
V gene: TRBV2

CDR3 protein: CASSYALAGKTPLHF
CDR3 DNA: TGTGCCAGCAGTTACGCGTTAGCAGGGAAGACACCCCTCCACTTT
D gene: -
J gene: TRBJ1-6
clone size: few
V gene: TRBV6-5

CDR3 protein: CASSPAGSMNTEAFF
CDR3 DNA: TGTGCCAGCAGCCCTGCAGGCAGTATGAACACTGAAGCTTTCTTT
D gene: -
J gene: TRBJ1-1
clone size: -
V gene: TRBV5-4

CDR3 protein: CSVQGAGGIYEQYF
CDR3 DNA: TGCAGCGTCCAAGGAGCGGGGGGCATCTACGAGCAGTACTTC
D gene: TRBD2
J gene: TRBJ2-7
clone size: -
V gene: TRBV29-1

CDR3 protein: CASSLWLGQTTDTQYF
CDR3 DNA: TGTGCCAGCAGCTTGTGGCTGGGACAGACCACAGATACGCAGTATTTT
D gene: TRBD1
J gene: TRBJ2-3
clone size: once
V gene: TRBV5-5

CDR3 protein: CASSVSTLIDSGANVLTF
CDR3 DNA: TGTGCCAGCAGTGTTTCCACCCTTATAGACTCTGGGGCCAACGTCCTGACTTTC
D gene: -
J gene: TRBJ2-6
clone size: few
V gene: TRBV2

CDR3 protein: CASSLPGSPLHF
CDR3 DNA: TGTGCCAGCAGTCTACCGGGTTCACCCCTCCACTTT
D gene: -
J gene: TRBJ1-6
clone size: -
V gene: TRBV11-2

CDR3 protein: CASGSRPGWNTEAFF
CDR3 DNA: TGTGCCAGCGGATCTAGACCAGGGTGGAACACTGAAGCTTTCTTT
D gene: -
J gene: TRBJ1-1
clone size: -
V gene: TRBV11-1

CDR3 protein: CASQRDINEKLFF
CDR3 DNA: TGTGCCAGTCAAAGAGATATTAATGAAAAACTGTTTTTT
D gene: -
J gene: TRBJ1-4
clone size: once
V gene: TRBV10-3

CDR3 protein: CASSQEVGGRNEQFF
CDR3 DNA: TGTGCCAGCAGCCAAGAGGTGGGGGGGCGTAATGAGCAGTTCTTC
D gene: -
J gene: TRBJ2-1
clone size: once
V gene: TRBV3-1/TRBV3-2

CDR3 protein: CASSLWERRLFF
CDR3 DNA: TGTGCCAGCAGTTTGTGGGAGAGGAGACTGTTTTTT
D gene: -
J gene: TRBJ1-4
clone size: -
V gene: TRBV28

CDR3 protein: CASRRTGSIQPQHF
CDR3 DNA: TGTGCCAGCAGAAGAACAGGCTCTATTCAGCCCCAGCATTTT
D gene: -
J gene: TRBJ1-5
clone size: -
V gene: TRBV27

CDR3 protein: CASSFREARGETEAFF
CDR3 DNA: TGTGCCAGCAGCTTCCGGGAAGCCCGGGGGGAGACTGAAGCTTTCTTT
D gene: -
J gene: TRBJ1-1
clone size: -
V gene: TRBV5-5

CDR3 protein: CASSLMTGRENTEAFF
CDR3 DNA: TGTGCCAGCAGCCTTATGACAGGAAGGGAGAACACTGAAGCTTTCTTT
D gene: -
J gene: TRBJ1-1
clone size: -
V gene: TRBV3-1/TRBV3-2

CDR3 protein: CAIRSGGVRYGYTF
CDR3 DNA: TGTGCCATCAGGTCTGGCGGGGTTCGTTATGGCTACACCTTC
D gene: -
J gene: TRBJ1-2
clone size: -
V gene: TRBV10-3

CDR3 protein: CASSPDRYEQYF
CDR3 DNA: TGTGCCAGCAGTCCTGACAGGTACGAGCAGTACTTC
D gene: -
J gene: TRBJ2-7
clone size: -
V gene: TRBV28

CDR3 protein: CSVSYGDTEAFF
CDR3 DNA: TGCAGCGTATCCTACGGGGATACTGAAGCTTTCTTT
D gene: -
J gene: TRBJ1-1
clone size: -
V gene: TRBV29-1

CDR3 protein: CASQGANYGYTF
CDR3 DNA: TGTGCCAGCCAGGGGGCTAACTATGGCTACACCTTC
D gene: TRBD1
J gene: TRBJ1-2
clone size: -
V gene: TRBV28

CDR3 protein: CASSSQGAPEDTQYF
CDR3 DNA: TGTGCCAGCAGCTCACAGGGGGCGCCCGAAGATACGCAGTATTTT
D gene: TRBD1
J gene: TRBJ2-3
clone size: -
V gene: TRBV7-3

CDR3 protein: CASSADTIAGELFF
CDR3 DNA: TGTGCCAGCAGCGCGGACACGATAGCCGGGGAGCTGTTTTTT
D gene: -
J gene: TRBJ2-2
clone size: -
V gene: TRBV5-6

CDR3 protein: CASSYSGDRLEAFF
CDR3 DNA: TGTGCCAGCAGTTACTCGGGGGACAGGCTTGAAGCTTTCTTT
D gene: TRBD1
J gene: TRBJ1-1
clone size: -
V gene: TRBV6-5

CDR3 protein: CASSRRGSGQYF
CDR3 DNA: TGTGCCAGCAGCCGACGAGGGTCGGGGCAGTATTTT
D gene: -
J gene: TRBJ2-3
clone size: -
V gene: TRBV7-6

CDR3 protein: CASSIRDRVSYTEAFF
CDR3 DNA: TGCGCCAGCAGCATCCGGGACAGGGTTTCGTACACTGAAGCTTTCTTT
D gene: TRBD1
J gene: TRBJ1-1
clone size: many
V gene: TRBV5-1